Following are 14 T cell receptor beta chains from one sample sequenced in a study of PD-1 blockade in mismatch repair-deficient tumors. Method: immunoSEQ multiplex PCR; TCRdb's copy keeps in-frame clones and lacks some. The table lists 130,000 or so clones, approximately 90% of them singletons. Sequenced here: peripheral blood, sampled 44 weeks after starting pembrolizumab. These receptors all stem from an adult with mismatch repair-deficient cancer.

V and J are TRBV9 and TRBJ2-1, with TRBD2 matching over 11 bases. Germline V CDR1 and CDR2: SGDLS, YYNGEE. J gave up 5 bases and V 0 bases, and 4 bases lay outside the gene matches. This CDR3 region has 16 residues. The CDR3 sequence: CASSVGGTSGHNEQFF. CDR3 DNA: TGTGCCAGCAGCGTAGGTGGGACTAGCGGCCACAATGAGCAGTTCTTC.

This chain uses TRBV12-5 with TRBJ2-7; a weak D match, TRBD1 (5 bases). The V end was cut by 2 bases, the J end by 4 bases, with 12 bases between. CDR3 length: 14 residues. The V gene's germline CDR1 is LGHNT and CDR2 FRNRAP. This CDR3 reads CASGLTGPQYEQYF. CDR3 nucleotide sequence: TGTGCTAGTGGTTTGACAGGACCACAATACGAGCAGTACTTC.

This chain links TRBV7-9 with TRBJ2-1; 7 bases match TRBD2. V shed 7 bases and J 3 bases; nucleotides not matched to a gene: 3. CDR3 length equals 13 residues. Germline loops: CDR1 SEHNR, CDR2 FQNEAQ (reference sequence). CDR3 protein: CASKASGYNEQFF. DNA for the CDR3: TGTGCCAGCAAGGCTAGCGGCTACAATGAGCAGTTCTTC.

V gene TRBV11-2 combines with J gene TRBJ2-7; D is unresolved. V lost 0 bases to trimming and J lost 1 base, with 7 bases between them. CDR1 and CDR2 (germline): SGHAT, FQNNGV. This CDR3 is 14 amino acids long. The CDR3 DNA reads TGTGCCAGCAGCTTAGAAGAGATGTCCTACGAGCAGTACTTC. This codes for CASSLEEMSYEQYF. The entire variable domain, with the rest obtained from reference TRBV11-2 and TRBJ2-7, is as follows: EAGVAQSPRYKIIEKRQSVAFWCNPISGHATLYWYQQILGQGPKLLIQFQNNGVVDDSQLPKDRFSAERLKGVDSTLKIQPAKLEDSAVYLCASSLEEMSYEQYFGPGTRLTVT.

The rearrangement uses TRBV10-3 and TRBJ2-2; a weak D match, TRBD2 (5 bases). This CDR3 is built from 15 residues. V lost 10 bases to trimming and J lost 2 bases, with 17 bases between them. Germline V gene sequence: CDR1 ENHRY, CDR2 SYGVKD. This CDR3 is CATIKGAINTGELFF. Written as DNA, the CDR3 is TGTGCCACCATCAAGGGAGCGATAAACACCGGGGAGCTGTTTTTT.

The chain combines TRBV9 with TRBJ1-2; 10 nucleotides line up with TRBD1. V shed 2 bases, J shed 7 bases, and the junction held 2 bases outside the gene matches. The length of the CDR3 is 13 residues. CDR1 is SGDLS and CDR2 is YYNGEE in the germline V gene. CDR3 region: CASSVRDRGGYTF. The CDR3 nucleotides are TGTGCCAGCAGCGTCCGGGACAGGGGTGGCTACACCTTC.

This chain uses TRBV30 with TRBJ1-1; D remains unclear. Germline V CDR1 and CDR2: GTSNPN, SVGIG (reference sequence). Trimming shortened V by 2 bases and J by 0 bases, and 13 bases separated the two germline ends. There are 15 residues in the CDR3. The CDR3 region is CAWSPVGWMNTEAFF. The CDR3 nucleotides read TGTGCCTGGAGTCCCGTCGGCTGGATGAACACTGAAGCTTTCTTT.

The CDR3: CASSWATGRDYEQYF. CDR3 in DNA: TGTGCCAGCTCCTGGGCCACGGGCAGAGACTACGAGCAGTACTTC. The J gene is TRBJ2-7, the V gene TRBV6-6; D is uncertain. The V end was cut by 8 bases, the J end by 3 bases, with 20 bases between. From germline, CDR1 is MNHNY and CDR2 SVGAGI (reference sequence). The CDR3 is 15 amino acids.

The chain couples TRBV14 to TRBJ2-7, with D unclear. This CDR3 has 17 residues. Between the trimmed V and J ends, which lost 2 bases and 5 bases, there was a span of 22 bases. Germline V gene sequence: CDR1 SGHDN, CDR2 FVKESK. CDR3 DNA: TGTGCCAGCAGCCAACTCGAGATACGGCTGGCGCCCCACGAGCAGTACTTC. The encoded protein is CASSQLEIRLAPHEQYF.

The chain couples TRBV30 to TRBJ2-3; 11 nucleotides line up with TRBD1. Germline V lookup: CDR1 GTSNPN, CDR2 SVGIG (reference sequence). V gave up 0 bases and J gave up 4 bases; unmatched junction bases: 3. The CDR3 has 15 amino acids. The CDR3 loop is CAWSVGTGGADTQYF. In DNA form, the CDR3 reads TGTGCCTGGAGTGTAGGGACAGGGGGAGCAGATACGCAGTATTTT.

The chain employs TRBV7-6 and TRBJ2-7; a weak D match, TRBD1 (6 bases). The length of the CDR3 is 13 residues. V gave up 3 bases and J gave up 7 bases, with 13 bases separating them. Germline CDR1 and CDR2: SGHVS and FNYEAQ. CDR3 DNA sequence: TGTGCCAGCAGCTTTAAACAGGGTGGAGAGCAGTACTTC. Translation: CASSFKQGGEQYF.

V is TRBV6-6 and J is TRBJ1-5, with a weak D call TRBD1 (5 bases). Trimming took off 9 bases at V and 15 bases at J, with 21 bases between the two ends. From germline, CDR1 is MNHNY and CDR2 SVGAGI (reference sequence). The CDR3 has 12 amino acids. The CDR3 bases are TGTGCCAGTCGGCCACAACTGGGACCCGTGCATTTT. Residues: CASRPQLGPVHF.

V and J are TRBV7-2 and TRBJ2-7; 11 positions agree with TRBD1. The CDR3 loop spans 14 amino acids. Per the germline V gene, CDR1 is SGHTA and CDR2 is FQGNSA. V lost 4 bases, J lost 5 bases, and 4 bases stayed unmatched. This chain's CDR3 is CASSSGQGGNEQYF. As DNA, the CDR3 is TGTGCCAGCAGCTCGGGACAGGGGGGGAACGAGCAGTACTTC.

The chain combines TRBV6-1 with TRBJ2-1; 7 bases match TRBD2. With V trimmed by 8 bases and J by 4 bases, 8 bases remained unmatched. Germline values: CDR1 MNHNS, CDR2 SASEGT. The length of the CDR3 is 14 residues. The CDR3 sequence: CASDLTSAYNEQFF. CDR3 coding DNA: TGTGCCAGCGACCTTACTAGCGCTTACAATGAGCAGTTCTTC.